Following are 24 T cell receptor beta chains from one sample sequenced in a study of OX40 agonist ivuxolimab in advanced cancers. Profiling relied on immunoSEQ multiplex PCR, and the TCRdb table lists in-frame clones only, not all of them. This sample has around 60,000 clones; 88% occur once, and the top ten carry approximately 0.67%. Specimen: CD4+ or CD8+ T cells sorted from blood, collected in a trial of the OX40 agonist ivuxolimab. These receptors came from an adult with an advanced solid tumor such as melanoma, head and neck, liver or kidney cancer.

The V call is TRBV10-3, the J call TRBJ1-1; weak D call: TRBD1 (6 bases). Germline CDR1 ENHRY, CDR2 SYGVKD. Trimming took off 6 bases at V and 4 bases at J, with 9 bases between the two ends. The CDR3 covers 12 residues. The CDR3 loop reads CAIRGGSTEAFF. The CDR3 DNA reads TGTGCCATCAGAGGGGGGAGCACTGAAGCTTTCTTT.

The rearrangement uses TRBV19 and TRBJ1-4, with D unresolved. This CDR3 is built from 14 residues. Trimming left V 4 bases short and J 3 bases short, with 9 bases between. Per the germline V gene, CDR1 is LNHDA and CDR2 is SQIVND (reference sequence). The CDR3 here is CASSRRPSNEKLFF. The CDR3 region has the DNA TGTGCCAGTAGTAGACGGCCTTCTAATGAAAAACTGTTTTTT. The variable domain in full, completed from reference TRBV19 and TRBJ1-4, reads DGGITQSPKYLFRKEGQNVTLSCEQNLNHDAMYWYRQDPGQGLRLIYYSQIVNDFQKGDIAEGYSVSREKKESFPLTVTSAQKNPTAFYLCASSRRPSNEKLFFGSGTQLSVL.

The V and J genes are TRBV13 and TRBJ2-7; tentative D call: TRBD1 (6 bases). The CDR3 extends over 14 amino acids. Looked up from germline, CDR1 is PRHDT and CDR2 is FYEKMQ (reference sequence). Between the trimmed V and J ends, which lost 5 bases and 0 bases, there was a span of 11 bases. CDR3 nucleotide sequence: TGTGCCAGCAGCCGGGACACGGACTCCTACGAGCAGTACTTC. It is translated as CASSRDTDSYEQYF.

This chain connects TRBV27 to TRBJ2-7; D remains unclear. The V end was cut by 3 bases, the J end by 4 bases, with 19 bases between. Germline CDR1 is MNHEY and CDR2 is SMNVEV (reference sequence). This CDR3 spans 16 amino acids. The CDR3 DNA is TGTGCCAGCAGTTTCCGGCCAGCGATTACAACGTACGAGCAGTACTTC. It encodes CASSFRPAITTYEQYF.

The CDR3 DNA reads as TGTGCCAGCAGCCGGGCAGGAGTAAACACTGAAGCTTTCTTT. The encoded protein is CASSRAGVNTEAFF. The chain employs TRBV6-5 and TRBJ1-1; D not certain. V gave up 6 bases and J gave up 2 bases, with 13 bases separating them. Germline CDR1 and CDR2: MNHEY and SVGAGI. There are 14 residues in the CDR3.

The chain couples TRBV30 to TRBJ2-4; D uncertain. V was shortened by 1 base and J by 3 bases, with 10 bases between the two germline ends. The CDR3 covers 14 residues. Germline V lookup: CDR1 GTSNPN, CDR2 SVGIG (reference sequence). The CDR3 nucleotides are TGTGCCTGGAGTGACGGGCCAGGCAAAAACATTCAGTACTTC. It is translated as CAWSDGPGKNIQYF.

This chain connects TRBV18 to TRBJ2-7, with a weak D call TRBD1 (7 bases). V dropped 3 bases and J dropped 3 bases, with 15 bases sitting between them. This CDR3 region has 15 residues. The germline V gene has CDR1 KGHSH and CDR2 LQKENI. CDR3: CASSPRDRFYYEQYF. The CDR3 nucleotides read TGTGCCAGCTCACCGCGGGACAGATTCTACTACGAGCAGTACTTC.

The chain links TRBV6-5 to TRBJ2-3, with D perhaps matching TRBD2 (5 bases). The CDR3 loop spans 14 amino acids. V lost 9 bases to trimming and J lost 0 bases, with 13 bases between them. The V gene's germline CDR1 is MNHEY and CDR2 SVGAGI. CDR3 region: CASKGRGSTDTQYF. Here the CDR3 DNA reads TGTGCCAGTAAGGGCCGAGGGAGCACAGATACGCAGTATTTT.

The chain combines TRBV18 with TRBJ2-7; D remains ambiguous. Germline V lookup: CDR1 KGHSH, CDR2 LQKENI. The CDR3 totals 13 residues. The V end was cut by 6 bases, the J end by 1 base, with 10 bases between. CDR3 coding DNA: TGTGCCAGCTCGTGGATCGGATCCTACGAGCAGTACTTC. Its protein product is CASSWIGSYEQYF.

This rearrangement joins TRBV19 to TRBJ1-1; TRBD1 might be the D (6 bases). Germline V gives CDR1 LNHDA, CDR2 SQIVND (reference sequence). The CDR3 contains 15 residues. The germline V and J ends were trimmed by 6 bases and 3 bases, with 17 bases remaining between them. CDR3 nucleotide sequence: TGTGCCAGTAGCACAGGGCCAAGGAGGGACACTGAAGCTTTCTTT. Translation gives CASSTGPRRDTEAFF. Together with reference TRBV19 and TRBJ1-1, the CDR3 gives the full variable domain: DGGITQSPKYLFRKEGQNVTLSCEQNLNHDAMYWYRQDPGQGLRLIYYSQIVNDFQKGDIAEGYSVSREKKESFPLTVTSAQKNPTAFYLCASSTGPRRDTEAFFGQGTRLTVV.

V is TRBV6-1 and J is TRBJ2-3; tentatively, D is TRBD1 or TRBD2 (5 bases each). Trimming pared 3 bases from V and 4 bases from J, leaving 11 bases between. CDR1 and CDR2 from the germline V gene are MNHNS and SASEGT. The CDR3 is 14 amino acids. CDR3 coding DNA: TGTGCCAGCAGTGAGCGTCGAGGGGCAGATACGCAGTATTTT. Translating it yields CASSERRGADTQYF.

V gene TRBV10-3 combines with J gene TRBJ2-2; D may be TRBD2 (5 bases). From germline, CDR1 is ENHRY and CDR2 SYGVKD. The V end was cut by 8 bases, the J end by 6 bases, with 19 bases between. The CDR3 runs to 15 residues. CDR3 in amino acids: CAILEGREKAGELFF. The DNA for the CDR3 is TGTGCCATCTTGGAAGGGAGAGAGAAGGCCGGGGAGCTGTTTTTT.

This chain uses TRBV18 with TRBJ2-3; TRBD2 aligns across 11 bases. This CDR3 is built from 16 residues. Looked up from germline, CDR1 is KGHSH and CDR2 is LQKENI. After removal of 0 bases from V and 6 bases from J, the junction contained 5 bases not matched to a gene. CDR3 nucleotides: TGTGCCAGCTCACCACCGGGACTAGCGGCTGGGGATACGCAGTATTTT. This translates into CASSPPGLAAGDTQYF.

The genes are TRBV19 and TRBJ1-1; D remains unclear. Trimming removed 3 bases at V and 4 bases at J, with 6 bases between. This CDR3 is built from 12 residues. CDR1 LNHDA and CDR2 SQIVND come from the germline V gene (reference sequence). As DNA, the CDR3 is TGTGCCAGTAGTATTCCTGGCACTGAAGCTTTCTTT. Its translation is CASSIPGTEAFF.

Note on this clone: The junction departs from the called germline gene at one end, perhaps through a read error. This sequence joins TRBV27 and TRBJ1-2; no definite D call. CDR1 and CDR2 (germline): MNHEY, SMNVEV (reference sequence). This CDR3 region has 13 residues. CDR3 in DNA: TGTGCCGGCAGTTTCTACGGAACCTATGGCTACACCTTC. Residues: CAGSFYGTYGYTF.

The chain recombines TRBV27 with TRBJ2-3; 11 nucleotides match TRBD1. Losses at the gene ends were 2 bases for V and 3 bases for J; bases not matched to a gene: 4. The CDR3 spans 16 residues. The germline CDR1 and CDR2 sequences are MNHEY and SMNVEV (reference sequence). The CDR3 nucleotides are TGTGCCAGCAGTTTAGGGACAGGGGGTAATACAGATACGCAGTATTTT. It encodes CASSLGTGGNTDTQYF.

The chain employs TRBV5-1 and TRBJ2-2, with TRBD2 matching 13 bases. This CDR3 has 15 residues. The V and J ends lost 4 bases and 7 bases, in that order; junction bases with no gene match: 4. Germline CDR1 reads SGHRS; CDR2 reads YFSETQ. Here the CDR3 DNA reads TGCGCCAGCAGCCCGGGACTAGCGGGACTCGGGGAGCTGTTTTTT. This encodes CASSPGLAGLGELFF.

The chain uses TRBV5-1 and TRBJ1-3; D unresolved. The CDR3 has 16 residues. Germline V gives CDR1 SGHRS, CDR2 YFSETQ. V was pared by 1 base and J by 0 bases, with 11 bases between. CDR3 DNA sequence: TGCGCCAGCAGCTTGAATCAGGCTGGCTCTGGAAACACCATATATTTT. It is translated as CASSLNQAGSGNTIYF.

Here the CDR3 reads CAWTGQGVKETQYF. In DNA, the CDR3 is TGTGCCTGGACCGGACAGGGAGTAAAAGAGACCCAGTACTTC. J is TRBJ2-5 and V is TRBV30; 8 bases match TRBD1. The germline V gene has CDR1 GTSNPN and CDR2 SVGIG (reference sequence). V trimming: 4 bases; J trimming: 3 bases; junction bases outside the gene matches: 7. The CDR3 consists of 14 residues.

The chain combines TRBV27 with TRBJ1-1; perhaps TRBD1 as D (5 bases). Germline values: CDR1 MNHEY, CDR2 SMNVEV (reference sequence). Trimming took 1 base from V and 1 from J, leaving 7 bases between them. The CDR3 loop spans 14 amino acids. DNA for the CDR3: TGTGCCAGCAGTTTATTTGGGGGGAACACTGAAGCTTTCTTT. Translation gives CASSLFGGNTEAFF.

This chain uses TRBV2 with TRBJ2-7; D not certain. This CDR3 is built from 16 residues. Germline V gives CDR1 SNHLY, CDR2 FYNNEI. Trimming removed 7 bases from V and 0 bases from J, with 19 bases in between. The CDR3 reads CASKRETFPSSYEQYF. CDR3 sequence (DNA): TGTGCCAGCAAAAGAGAGACGTTCCCTAGCTCCTACGAGCAGTACTTC.

The V call is TRBV18, the J call TRBJ2-7, with D possibly being TRBD1 or TRBD2 (5 bases each). CDR3 length: 16 amino acids. Germline CDR1 KGHSH, CDR2 LQKENI. Trimming shortened V by 1 base and J by 6 bases, and 19 bases separated the two germline ends. CDR3 sequence: CASSPQRSRDRGEQYF. The DNA for the CDR3 is TGTGCCAGCTCACCACAACGGTCCAGGGACCGTGGCGAGCAGTACTTC.

The chain is built from TRBV4-1 and TRBJ1-2; 9 bases are a match to TRBD1. V lost 1 base to trimming and J lost 6 bases; unmatched junction nucleotides: 6. Germline V gene data show CDR1 as MGHRA and CDR2 as YSYEKL. This CDR3 has 15 residues. The CDR3 region is CASSQGTGQGDGYTF. The CDR3 DNA follows: TGCGCCAGCAGCCAAGGGACGGGACAGGGTGATGGCTACACCTTC.

The chain recombines TRBV28 with TRBJ1-1; D unresolved. Germline V gene sequence: CDR1 MDHEN, CDR2 SYDVKM. The CDR3 totals 10 residues. The CDR3 reads CASADTEAFF. The CDR3 DNA sequence: TGTGCTTCGGCGGACACTGAAGCTTTCTTT.